The 20 T cell receptor beta chains in this list originate from one sample, sequenced in a study of OX40 agonist ivuxolimab in advanced cancers. Here immunoSEQ multiplex PCR was the method, and the copy in TCRdb shows in-frame clones only, minus some. This sample has 100,000 to 150,000 clones; 93% occur once, and the top ten carry roughly 0.94%. Source: CD4+ or CD8+ T cells sorted from blood, taken in a trial of the OX40 agonist ivuxolimab. These receptors were collected from an adult with an advanced solid tumor such as melanoma, head and neck, liver or kidney cancer.

The chain couples TRBV5-4 to TRBJ2-1; TRBD2 aligns across 13 bases. The CDR3 runs 15 residues. The V gene's germline CDR1 is SGHNT and CDR2 YYREEE (reference sequence). V was pared by 3 bases and J by 7 bases, with 4 bases of the junction left unmatched. CDR3 coding DNA: TGTGCCAGCAGCTGGACTAGCGGGAGAGCAAATGAGCAGTTCTTC. Protein sequence: CASSWTSGRANEQFF.

This chain connects TRBV7-2 to TRBJ2-7; 12 bases match TRBD2. Germline trimming cut 5 bases from V and 0 bases from J; bases unmatched to any gene: 2. Germline V gives CDR1 SGHTA, CDR2 FQGNSA. The CDR3 loop spans 15 amino acids. In DNA, the CDR3 is TGTGCCAGCAGCACTAGCGGGGGGCACTCCTACGAGCAGTACTTC. Translated: CASSTSGGHSYEQYF. Looking up the rest from reference TRBV7-2 and TRBJ2-7 gives the full variable domain: GAGVSQSPSNKVTEKGKDVELRCDPISGHTALYWYRQSLGQGLEFLIYFQGNSAPDKSGLPSDRFSAERTGGSVSTLTIQRTQQEDSAVYLCASSTSGGHSYEQYFGPGTRLTVT.

The gene calls are TRBV28 and TRBJ1-1, with 9 bases fitting TRBD1. CDR1 MDHEN and CDR2 SYDVKM come from the germline V gene. V was pared by 11 bases and J by 5 bases, with 3 bases of the junction left unmatched. CDR3 size: 11 residues. For the CDR3, the DNA is TGTGCCGCCGGACAGGGGACTGAAGCTTTCTTT. This codes for CAAGQGTEAFF.

This rearrangement joins TRBV4-2 to TRBJ1-6; TRBD1 matches 10 bases. J gave up 9 bases and V 3 bases, and 5 bases lay outside the gene matches. The germline CDR1 and CDR2 sequences are LGHNA and YNFKEQ. This CDR3 spans 15 amino acids. CDR3 nucleotides: TGTGCCAGCAGCCAGGATGACAGGGGGCGTTCACCCCTCCACTTT. Its translation: CASSQDDRGRSPLHF.

This chain links TRBV5-4 with TRBJ1-2; D gene uncertain. Trimming took off 4 bases at V and 4 bases at J, with 17 bases between the two ends. Germline V gene sequence: CDR1 SGHNT, CDR2 YYREEE (reference sequence). This CDR3 has 15 amino acids. CDR3 sequence reads: CASSPGGNSGYGYTF. The CDR3 DNA follows: TGTGCCAGCAGCCCCGGAGGAAATTCGGGCTATGGCTACACCTTC.

This clone was detected once. The chain has TRBV19 and TRBJ1-4; D gene ambiguous. The V gene's germline CDR1 is LNHDA and CDR2 SQIVND (reference sequence). V dropped 5 bases and J dropped 5 bases, with 12 bases sitting between them. The CDR3 is made up of 14 amino acids. Written as DNA, the CDR3 is TGTGCCAGTAGTTCAGAGGGCAAAAATGAAAAACTGTTTTTT. Amino acids: CASSSEGKNEKLFF.

Only one count was recorded for this clone. V is TRBV6-5 and J is TRBJ1-2; the D gene is possibly TRBD1 (6 bases). CDR3 length: 15 amino acids. In germline, CDR1 is MNHEY, CDR2 SVGAGI. The V end lost 4 bases, the J end lost 7 bases, and 19 bases lay between the germline ends. The CDR3 here is CASSFVGTLEFGYTF. CDR3 DNA: TGTGCCAGCAGTTTCGTCGGGACACTCGAGTTTGGCTACACCTTC.

The V gene is TRBV28, the J gene TRBJ1-1, with 7 bases identical to TRBD1. CDR1 and CDR2 from the germline V gene are MDHEN and SYDVKM. The CDR3 contains 16 residues. The J segment lost 4 bases and the V segment lost 2 bases, leaving 10 bases of the junction unmatched. CDR3 DNA sequence: TGTGCCAGCAGTTTAGGAAGAGGGGGCGGCGGCACTGAAGCTTTCTTT. The encoded protein is CASSLGRGGGGTEAFF.

Details on this clone: A junction end diverges from the germline sequence, so it may reflect a read error. V gene TRBV5-4 combines with J gene TRBJ1-1; D remains ambiguous. CDR1 is SGHNT, CDR2 YYREEE, per germline (reference sequence). The CDR3 is made up of 15 amino acids. The CDR3 spells CASSLGGRTSNEAFF. The CDR3 coding sequence is TGTGCCAGCAGTTTGGGTGGGAGGACGAGTAATGAAGCTTTCTTT.

V is TRBV5-4 and J is TRBJ1-4; TRBD1 matches at 9 bases. The length of the CDR3 is 15 residues. The V and J ends lost 5 bases and 6 bases, in that order; junction bases with no gene match: 8. Germline CDR1 reads SGHNT; CDR2 reads YYREEE (reference sequence). CDR3 sequence (DNA): TGTGCCAGCAGGGAAGGACAGGGGCTAGATGAAAAACTGTTTTTT. Amino acid sequence: CASREGQGLDEKLFF.

The rearrangement uses TRBV5-1 and TRBJ2-2; D is possibly TRBD1 or TRBD2 (5 bases each). CDR1 and CDR2 (germline): SGHRS, YFSETQ. The CDR3 consists of 15 residues. V lost 3 bases and J lost 2, with 11 bases in between. The CDR3 nucleotides are TGCGCCAGCAGCTCCGGGACCTCTAACACCGGGGAGCTGTTTTTT. Protein sequence: CASSSGTSNTGELFF.

The V and J genes are TRBV27 and TRBJ2-1; a possible D gene is TRBD1 (5 bases). The V end was cut by 4 bases, the J end by 12 bases, with 7 bases between. The CDR3 length is 10 residues. Per the germline V gene, CDR1 is MNHEY and CDR2 is SMNVEV (reference sequence). CDR3 in amino acids: CASSSDRQFF. Here the CDR3 DNA reads TGTGCCAGCAGTTCCGACAGGCAGTTCTTC.

V usage is TRBV2 and J usage is TRBJ1-1; 7 bases are a match to TRBD1. The ends lost 5 bases at V and 1 base at J; junction bases unmatched: 7. The germline CDR1 and CDR2 sequences are SNHLY and FYNNEI. The CDR3 is 15 amino acids. This CDR3 is CASSPQGVGNTEAFF. DNA for the CDR3: TGTGCCAGCAGTCCCCAGGGGGTGGGGAACACTGAAGCTTTCTTT.

The chain has TRBV7-8 and TRBJ1-2, with 9 bases that match TRBD1. There are 16 residues in the CDR3. The germline V gene encodes CDR1 SGHVS and CDR2 FQNEAQ. Trimming at V came to 11 bases and at J to 2 bases, leaving 15 bases not matched to a gene. CDR3 protein: CAPMGGQGPMNYGYTF. In DNA form, the CDR3 reads TGTGCCCCGATGGGGGGACAGGGACCGATGAACTATGGCTACACCTTC.

This chain connects TRBV28 to TRBJ1-1; D possibly corresponds to TRBD1 (5 bases). CDR1 and CDR2 from the germline V gene are MDHEN and SYDVKM. The CDR3 is made up of 15 amino acids. V dropped 2 bases and J dropped 4 bases, with 14 bases sitting between them. In nucleotides, the CDR3 is TGTGCCAGCAGTTTAGGGACCCCCGGGGGCACTGAAGCTTTCTTT. Amino acid sequence: CASSLGTPGGTEAFF.

V and J are TRBV5-1 and TRBJ2-7, with 11 bases lining up with TRBD2. The trim removed 0 bases at V and 4 bases at J, leaving 15 bases unmatched. The CDR3 has 19 amino acids. The germline gives CDR1 SGHRS, CDR2 YFSETQ. CDR3 sequence reads: CASSLVGVSGRALAYEQYF. The CDR3 region has the DNA TGCGCCAGCAGCTTGGTGGGGGTTAGCGGGAGGGCCCTCGCGTACGAGCAGTACTTC.

To note about this clone: This same CDR3 is encoded by further DNA sequences in the sample. V and J are TRBV7-2 and TRBJ2-5, with no clear D. The CDR3 sequence is 13 residues long. The V gene lost 5 bases and the J gene lost 2 bases, with 9 bases spanning the gap. From germline, CDR1 is SGHTA and CDR2 FQGNSA. The CDR3 region is CASSPGIQETQYF. The DNA of the CDR3 is TGTGCCAGCAGCCCAGGTATTCAAGAGACCCAGTACTTC. The full variable domain, its missing parts supplied by reference TRBV7-2 and TRBJ2-5, is GAGVSQSPSNKVTEKGKDVELRCDPISGHTALYWYRQSLGQGLEFLIYFQGNSAPDKSGLPSDRFSAERTGGSVSTLTIQRTQQEDSAVYLCASSPGIQETQYFGPGTRLLVL.

The rearrangement joins TRBV6-6 to TRBJ2-3; 7 bases are a match to TRBD2. Unmatched junction bases numbered 4, after V lost 5 bases and J lost 2 bases. The CDR3 sequence is 14 residues long. The germline V gene has CDR1 MNHNY and CDR2 SVGAGI (reference sequence). CDR3: CASSPSGNTDTQYF. CDR3 DNA: TGTGCCAGCAGTCCTAGCGGTAACACAGATACGCAGTATTTT.

This chain joins TRBV11-3 and TRBJ2-7, with 10 bases identical to TRBD2. This CDR3 region has 15 residues. Trimming took 4 bases from V and 5 from J; bases not matched to a gene: 8. Germline assignment: CDR1 SGHNT and CDR2 YENEEA. The CDR3, as DNA: TGTGCCAGCAGCTCTGCTAGCGGGAGTGGCCACGAGCAGTACTTC. Amino acid sequence: CASSSASGSGHEQYF.

A single count supports this clone. The gene calls are TRBV7-3 and TRBJ1-2, with D uncertain. Germline loops: CDR1 SGHTA, CDR2 FQGTGA. Trimming shortened V by 2 bases and J by 5 bases, and 15 bases separated the two germline ends. There are 15 residues in the CDR3. Written as DNA, the CDR3 is TGTGCCAGCAGCTTAGACCCGCGGATGGGGTATGGCTACACCTTC. Translation: CASSLDPRMGYGYTF.